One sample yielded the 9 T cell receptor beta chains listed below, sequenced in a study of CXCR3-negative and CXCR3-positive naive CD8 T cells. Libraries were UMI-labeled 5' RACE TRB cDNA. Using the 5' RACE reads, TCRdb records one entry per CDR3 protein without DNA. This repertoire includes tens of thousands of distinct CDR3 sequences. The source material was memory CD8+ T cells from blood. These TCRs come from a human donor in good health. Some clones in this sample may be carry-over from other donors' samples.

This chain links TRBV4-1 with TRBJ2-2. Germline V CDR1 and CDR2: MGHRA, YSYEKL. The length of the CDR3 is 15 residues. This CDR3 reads CASSQDRSVTGELFF.

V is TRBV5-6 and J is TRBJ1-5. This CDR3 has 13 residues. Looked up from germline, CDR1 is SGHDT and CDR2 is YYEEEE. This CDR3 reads CASSLLGNQPQHF. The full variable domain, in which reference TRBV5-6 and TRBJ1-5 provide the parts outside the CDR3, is DAGVTQSPTHLIKTRGQQVTLRCSPKSGHDTVSWYQQALGQGPQFIFQYYEEEERQRGNFPDRFSGHQFPNYSSELNVNALLLGDSALYLCASSLLGNQPQHFGDGTRLSIL.

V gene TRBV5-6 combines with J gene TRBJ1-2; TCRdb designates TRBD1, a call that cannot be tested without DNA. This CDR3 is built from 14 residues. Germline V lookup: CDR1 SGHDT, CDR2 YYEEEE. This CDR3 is CASSLRSGQSGYTF. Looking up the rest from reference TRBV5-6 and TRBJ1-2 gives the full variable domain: DAGVTQSPTHLIKTRGQQVTLRCSPKSGHDTVSWYQQALGQGPQFIFQYYEEEERQRGNFPDRFSGHQFPNYSSELNVNALLLGDSALYLCASSLRSGQSGYTFGSGTRLTVV.

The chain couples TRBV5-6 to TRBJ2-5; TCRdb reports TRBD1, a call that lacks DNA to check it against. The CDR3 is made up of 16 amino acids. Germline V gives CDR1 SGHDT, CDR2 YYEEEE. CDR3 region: CASSLGTGVAWETQYF. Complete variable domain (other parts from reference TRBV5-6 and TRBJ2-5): DAGVTQSPTHLIKTRGQQVTLRCSPKSGHDTVSWYQQALGQGPQFIFQYYEEEERQRGNFPDRFSGHQFPNYSSELNVNALLLGDSALYLCASSLGTGVAWETQYFGPGTRLLVL.

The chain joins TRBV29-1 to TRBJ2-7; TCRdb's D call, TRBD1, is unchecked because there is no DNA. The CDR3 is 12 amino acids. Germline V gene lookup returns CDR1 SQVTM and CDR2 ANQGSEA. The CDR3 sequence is CSVEGDSYEQYF.

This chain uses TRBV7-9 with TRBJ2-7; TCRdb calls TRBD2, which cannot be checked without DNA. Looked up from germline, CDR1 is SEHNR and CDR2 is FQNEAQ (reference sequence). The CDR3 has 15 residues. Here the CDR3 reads CASSLVLAAAYEQYF.

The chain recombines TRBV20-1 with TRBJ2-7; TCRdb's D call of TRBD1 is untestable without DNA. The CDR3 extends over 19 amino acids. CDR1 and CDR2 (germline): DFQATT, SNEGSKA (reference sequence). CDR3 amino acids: CSASSGGGVSGRISYEQYF.

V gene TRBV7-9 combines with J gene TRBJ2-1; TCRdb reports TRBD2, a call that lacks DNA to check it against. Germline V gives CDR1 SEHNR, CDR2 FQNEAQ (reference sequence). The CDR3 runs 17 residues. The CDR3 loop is CASSSSLIAGGLGEQFF.

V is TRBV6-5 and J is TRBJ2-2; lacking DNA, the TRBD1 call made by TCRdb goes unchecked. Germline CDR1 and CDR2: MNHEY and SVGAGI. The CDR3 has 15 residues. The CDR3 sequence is CASSYFQGGTGELFF.